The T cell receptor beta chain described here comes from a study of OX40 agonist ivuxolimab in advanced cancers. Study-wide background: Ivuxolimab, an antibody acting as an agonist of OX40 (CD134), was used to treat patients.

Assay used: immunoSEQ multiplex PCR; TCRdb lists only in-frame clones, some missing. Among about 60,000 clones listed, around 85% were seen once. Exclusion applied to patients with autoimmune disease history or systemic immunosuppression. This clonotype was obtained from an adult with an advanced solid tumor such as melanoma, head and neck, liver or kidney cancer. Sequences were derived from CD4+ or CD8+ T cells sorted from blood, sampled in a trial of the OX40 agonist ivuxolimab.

The CDR3 DNA is TGTGCCAGCAGTTCCCAGACAGATACGCAGTATTTT. Encoded protein: CASSSQTDTQYF. The chain uses TRBV6-5 and TRBJ2-3; D is undetermined. Germline V gene data show CDR1 as MNHEY and CDR2 as SVGAGI. CDR3 length equals 12 residues. Deletions cut 4 bases from V and 3 bases from J, with 5 bases between.